This passage covers 23 T cell receptor beta chains from one sample sequenced in a study of somatic mutations in cytotoxic T cells in rheumatoid arthritis. TCRdb's table, derived via immunoSEQ multiplex PCR, lists solely in-frame clones and lacks some. The sample consists of 15,000 to 20,000 clones, 60% to 85% of them appearing once. The sample comprised CD8+ T cells sorted from blood. The origin of the receptors is an adult with rheumatoid arthritis.

This clone appeared a single time. This chain connects TRBV9 to TRBJ2-2; TRBD2 matches 8 bases. J lost 7 bases, V lost 3 bases, and 11 bases had no gene match. The CDR3 length is 16 residues. Germline V gene lookup returns CDR1 SGDLS and CDR2 YYNGEE. The CDR3 sequence is CASSGPTGGRVGELFF. The DNA for the CDR3 is TGTGCCAGCAGCGGGCCCACGGGGGGGAGGGTCGGGGAGCTGTTTTTT.

The CDR3 coding sequence is TGTGCCAGCAGTGAGTTTACAAGCGGGGAGCTGTTTTTT. Protein product: CASSEFTSGELFF. V is TRBV25-1 and J is TRBJ2-2, with D hard to call. The CDR3 extends over 13 amino acids. V shed 3 bases and J shed 7 bases, with 9 bases lying between them. CDR1 is MGHDK, CDR2 SYGVNS, per germline.

This clone was counted once. The J gene is TRBJ1-5, the V gene TRBV19, with 7 positions matching TRBD1. Germline V gene lookup returns CDR1 LNHDA and CDR2 SQIVND (reference sequence). Trimming cost V 3 bases and J 6 bases; bases outside gene matches: 8. The length of the CDR3 is 15 residues. As DNA, the CDR3 is TGTGCCAGTAGTATGGAGCCAGGGGGTATTCAGCCCCAGCATTTT. Protein sequence: CASSMEPGGIQPQHF.

The chain carries TRBV4-1 and TRBJ1-1; D ambiguous. The length of the CDR3 is 14 residues. V lost 1 base and J 4 bases, leaving 10 bases between the germline ends. Germline V gives CDR1 MGHRA, CDR2 YSYEKL. The CDR3 nucleotides are TGCGCCAGCAGCCAAGTTCCGAGGGCCACTGAAGCTTTCTTT. It codes for CASSQVPRATEAFF.

The J gene is TRBJ1-6, the V gene TRBV5-1; D remains ambiguous. CDR3 length equals 16 residues. Per the germline V gene, CDR1 is SGHRS and CDR2 is YFSETQ. Deletions cut 6 bases from V and 6 bases from J, with 19 bases between. The CDR3 DNA sequence: TGCGCCAGCACCTCCCCCGGCAGAGACTTTAATTCACCCCTCCACTTT. Translating it yields CASTSPGRDFNSPLHF. Full variable domain (outside the CDR3, taken from reference TRBV5-1 and TRBJ1-6): KAGVTQTPRYLIKTRGQQVTLSCSPISGHRSVSWYQQTPGQGLQFLFEYFSETQRNKGNFPGRFSGRQFSNSRSEMNVSTLELGDSALYLCASTSPGRDFNSPLHFGNGTRLTVT.

J is TRBJ1-2 and V is TRBV10-3, with 9 bases that match TRBD1. The CDR3 contains 15 residues. Germline-derived CDR1 and CDR2 are ENHRY and SYGVKD. J lost 1 base, V lost 11 bases, and 11 bases had no gene match. CDR3 nucleotides: TGTGCCTCGCAGGGACCGGGACAGGGTAACTATGGCTACACCTTC. It specifies CASQGPGQGNYGYTF.

Notes on this clone: Because the CDR3's place on the DNA is in doubt, the DNA is left out and the CDR3 is given as listed by TCRdb. V gene TRBV11-2 combines with J gene TRBJ2-7. Germline V CDR1 and CDR2: SGHAT, FQNNGV. Inclusive of both ends, the CDR3 amounts to 16 amino acids. CDR3 loop: CASSLVLFGSGDEQYF.

The chain has TRBV7-8 and TRBJ2-1; no definite D call. Germline CDR1 is SGHVS and CDR2 is FQNEAQ. The CDR3 totals 13 residues. V gave up 1 base and J gave up 5 bases, with 6 bases separating them. DNA for the CDR3: TGTGCCAGCAGCTTAGTGGCAGACAATGAGCAGTTCTTC. Protein: CASSLVADNEQFF.

The chain carries TRBV19 and TRBJ1-1; TRBD1 aligns across 8 bases. Trimming took 3 bases from V and 7 from J; bases not matched to a gene: 7. The CDR3 is 14 residues long. Per the germline V gene, CDR1 is LNHDA and CDR2 is SQIVND (reference sequence). CDR3 nucleotides: TGTGCCAGTAGTATGGGGACAGGTTTGGTTGAAGCTTTCTTT. It encodes CASSMGTGLVEAFF.

The V and J genes are TRBV7-9 and TRBJ2-3; no reliable D call. The CDR3 runs to 15 residues. CDR1 is SEHNR, CDR2 FQNEAQ, per germline (reference sequence). Trimming shortened V by 5 bases and J by 3 bases, and 15 bases separated the two germline ends. CDR3 in DNA: TGTGCCAGCAGCCCATTTCCCGGGTTGACAGATACGCAGTATTTT. Protein product: CASSPFPGLTDTQYF.

CDR3 amino acids: CASSKTGFGYTF. The CDR3 region has the DNA TGTGCCAGCAGCAAAACAGGGTTTGGCTACACCTTC. This chain links TRBV27 with TRBJ1-2, with D maybe TRBD1 (6 bases). Trimming removed 6 bases from V and 7 bases from J, with 12 bases in between. The CDR3 has 12 amino acids. Germline V gene lookup returns CDR1 MNHEY and CDR2 SMNVEV (reference sequence).

This clone was detected a few times. CDR3 coding DNA: TGCGCCAGCAGCTGGACAGGGGTCGGCTACACCTTC. Protein: CASSWTGVGYTF. The chain has TRBV5-1 and TRBJ1-2; 9 bases fit TRBD1. CDR3 size: 12 residues. Germline assignment: CDR1 SGHRS and CDR2 YFSETQ. Trimming took 3 bases from V and 8 from J; bases not matched to a gene: 2.

V and J are TRBV6-5 and TRBJ2-7, with 11 bases fitting TRBD2. This CDR3 comprises 15 residues. V shed 6 bases, J shed 4 bases, and the junction held 8 bases outside the gene matches. Germline-derived CDR1 and CDR2 are MNHEY and SVGAGI. CDR3 sequence: CASSLSGGAGYEQYF. The CDR3 nucleotides are TGTGCCAGCAGCCTTAGCGGGGGGGCTGGTTACGAGCAGTACTTC.

The chain is built from TRBV5-6 and TRBJ2-5; unclear D gene. Trimming shortened V by 3 bases and J by 5 bases, and 5 bases separated the two germline ends. There are 11 residues in the CDR3. Per the germline V gene, CDR1 is SGHDT and CDR2 is YYEEEE. The CDR3, as DNA: TGTGCCAGCAGCTCGGCCGAGACCCAGTACTTC. Translating it yields CASSSAETQYF.

The chain has TRBV6-4 and TRBJ2-3, with 12 bases matching TRBD2. The CDR3 length is 16 residues. Germline V CDR1 and CDR2: MRHNA, SNTAGT. The V and J ends lost 5 bases and 0 bases, in that order; junction bases with no gene match: 3. The CDR3 nucleotides are TGTGCCAGCAGTCTAACTAGCGGGGGGAGCACAGATACGCAGTATTTT. Translated, it gives CASSLTSGGSTDTQYF.

The V call is TRBV11-2, the J call TRBJ2-7, with TRBD2 identical over 8 bases. This CDR3 region has 16 residues. The germline V gene encodes CDR1 SGHAT and CDR2 FQNNGV. V trimming: 1 base; J trimming: 0 bases; junction bases outside the gene matches: 5. The CDR3 reads CASSLVGGGLSYEQYF. The CDR3 DNA reads as TGTGCCAGCAGCTTAGTCGGCGGGGGGCTCTCCTACGAGCAGTACTTC. Combining the CDR3 with reference TRBV11-2 and TRBJ2-7 gives the whole variable domain EAGVAQSPRYKIIEKRQSVAFWCNPISGHATLYWYQQILGQGPKLLIQFQNNGVVDDSQLPKDRFSAERLKGVDSTLKIQPAKLEDSAVYLCASSLVGGGLSYEQYFGPGTRLTVT.

The chain uses TRBV5-1 and TRBJ1-2; D ambiguous. Germline loops: CDR1 SGHRS, CDR2 YFSETQ. Trimming pared 1 base from V and 2 bases from J, leaving 6 bases between. CDR3 size: 13 residues. CDR3 residues: CASSLQENYGYTF. DNA for the CDR3: TGCGCCAGCAGCTTGCAGGAGAACTATGGCTACACCTTC.

The chain combines TRBV5-4 with TRBJ2-7; 8 nucleotides match TRBD1. The CDR3 is 13 amino acids. CDR1 and CDR2 from the germline V gene are SGHNT and YYREEE (reference sequence). V was clipped by 4 bases and J by 7 bases; unmatched bases: 7. This chain's CDR3 is CASSDRTGNEQYF. The CDR3 DNA follows: TGTGCCAGCAGCGACAGGACAGGGAATGAGCAGTACTTC.

The chain is built from TRBV9 and TRBJ2-7; D is tentatively TRBD1 or TRBD2 (5 bases each). CDR3 length: 11 residues. V lost 4 bases and J 9 bases, leaving 11 bases between the germline ends. Germline lookup yields CDR1 SGDLS and CDR2 YYNGEE. This CDR3 is CASSPGAGQYF. The DNA for the CDR3 is TGTGCCAGCAGCCCCGGGGCAGGGCAGTACTTC. Full variable domain (remainder filled in from reference TRBV9 and TRBJ2-7): DSGVTQTPKHLITATGQRVTLRCSPRSGDLSVYWYQQSLDQGLQFLIQYYNGEERAKGNILERFSAQQFPDLHSELNLSSLELGDSALYFCASSPGAGQYFGPGTRLTVT.

This sequence joins TRBV20-1 and TRBJ2-4; tentative D call: TRBD2 (6 bases). Trimming cost V 4 bases and J 13 bases, with 11 bases left between them. This CDR3 has 10 amino acids. Germline V gene sequence: CDR1 DFQATT, CDR2 SNEGSKA (reference sequence). CDR3 sequence (DNA): TGCAGTGCTAACCGGGACTCCCAGTACTTC. This gives the protein CSANRDSQYF.

This clone was seen a few times. The chain employs TRBV30 and TRBJ1-1; 7 bases are a match to TRBD1. Per the germline V gene, CDR1 is GTSNPN and CDR2 is SVGIG (reference sequence). The CDR3 runs to 14 residues. V was clipped by 0 bases and J by 7 bases; unmatched bases: 8. The CDR3 sequence: CAWSVGAGDSEAFF. CDR3 nucleotides: TGTGCCTGGAGTGTAGGGGCCGGGGACAGTGAAGCTTTCTTT.

The chain uses TRBV10-1 and TRBJ1-1; D gene uncertain. Between the trimmed V and J ends, which lost 1 base and 3 bases, there was a span of 3 bases. Germline CDR1 reads WNHNN; CDR2 reads SYGVQD (reference sequence). This CDR3 has 12 residues. The CDR3 spells CASSEWDTEAFF. Here the CDR3 DNA reads TGCGCCAGCAGTGAGTGGGACACTGAAGCTTTCTTT.

This sequence joins TRBV27 and TRBJ1-1; tentative D call: TRBD1 (5 bases). Per germline, CDR1 MNHEY and CDR2 SMNVEV (reference sequence). V shed 8 bases and J shed 1 base, with 14 bases lying between them. The CDR3 is made up of 14 amino acids. The CDR3 here is CASVGRTGNTEAFF. The CDR3 nucleotides read TGTGCCAGCGTAGGACGTACAGGGAACACTGAAGCTTTCTTT.